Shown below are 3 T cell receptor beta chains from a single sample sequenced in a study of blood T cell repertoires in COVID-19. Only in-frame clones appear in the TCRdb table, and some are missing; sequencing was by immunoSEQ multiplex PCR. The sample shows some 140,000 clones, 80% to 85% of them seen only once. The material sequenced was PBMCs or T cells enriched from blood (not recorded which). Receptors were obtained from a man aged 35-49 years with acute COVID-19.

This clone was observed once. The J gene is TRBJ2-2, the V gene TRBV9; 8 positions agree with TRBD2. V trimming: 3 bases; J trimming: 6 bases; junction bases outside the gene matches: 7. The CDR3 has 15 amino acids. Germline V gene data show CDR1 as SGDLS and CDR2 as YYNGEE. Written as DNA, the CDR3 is TGTGCCAGCAGCGGGGGACTAGATGGCGCCGGGGAGCTGTTTTTT. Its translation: CASSGGLDGAGELFF.

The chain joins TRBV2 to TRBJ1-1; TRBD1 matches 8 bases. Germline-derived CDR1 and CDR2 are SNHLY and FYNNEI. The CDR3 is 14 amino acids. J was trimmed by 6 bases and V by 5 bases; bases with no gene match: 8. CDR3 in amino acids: CASSHVQGEAEAFF. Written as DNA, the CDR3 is TGTGCCAGCAGTCACGTACAGGGGGAGGCTGAAGCTTTCTTT.

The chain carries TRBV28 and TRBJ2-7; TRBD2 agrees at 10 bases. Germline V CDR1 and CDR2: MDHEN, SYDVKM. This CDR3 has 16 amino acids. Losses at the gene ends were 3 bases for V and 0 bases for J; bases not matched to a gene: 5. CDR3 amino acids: CASSLSASGSSYEQYF. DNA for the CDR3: TGTGCCAGCAGTTTGTCGGCTAGCGGGAGCTCCTACGAGCAGTACTTC.